The 8 T cell receptor beta chains in this list originate from one sample, sequenced in a study of T cell responses to AZD1222 COVID-19 vaccine. The assay was immunoSEQ multiplex PCR, and TCRdb's table has in-frame clones only and misses some. The sample shows roughly 20,000 clones, about 80% of them seen only once. The input for sequencing was peripheral blood, taken on day 0 of AZD1222 vaccination. These receptors were collected from an adult in good health.

The chain combines TRBV27 with TRBJ2-7; D not certain. The germline V and J ends were trimmed by 0 bases and 5 bases, with 8 bases remaining between them. The germline CDR1 and CDR2 sequences are MNHEY and SMNVEV (reference sequence). The length of the CDR3 is 13 residues. The CDR3 region has the DNA TGTGCCAGCAGTTTATCAGGAAGGAACGAGCAGTACTTC. Translation: CASSLSGRNEQYF.

Only a few counts were recorded for this clone. The chain employs TRBV5-1 and TRBJ2-7; 7 bases are a match to TRBD1. The CDR3 runs to 13 residues. In germline, CDR1 is SGHRS, CDR2 YFSETQ. Trimming at V came to 4 bases and at J to 5 bases, leaving 6 bases not matched to a gene. CDR3 region: CASSVQGINEQYF. CDR3 DNA sequence: TGCGCCAGCAGCGTACAGGGGATAAACGAGCAGTACTTC.

The chain has TRBV6-2 or TRBV6-3 and TRBJ2-2, with 7 positions matching TRBD2. The trim removed 2 bases at V and 5 bases at J, leaving 11 bases unmatched. The CDR3 extends over 17 amino acids. Looked up from germline, CDR1 is MNHEY and CDR2 is SVGEGT. In DNA form, the CDR3 reads TGTGCCAGCAGTTACCGACCCGGGGGGAAAGGGACCGGGGAGCTGTTTTTT. This codes for CASSYRPGGKGTGELFF.

The chain joins TRBV19 to TRBJ1-5; D is undetermined. Germline CDR1 is LNHDA and CDR2 is SQIVND (reference sequence). V lost 5 bases to trimming and J lost 0 bases, with 11 bases between them. The length of the CDR3 is 15 residues. CDR3 bases: TGTGCCAGTAGTCCCCGGGCCTATAGCAATCAGCCCCAGCATTTT. Amino acids: CASSPRAYSNQPQHF.

This sequence joins TRBV10-3 and TRBJ2-7; 8 bases align to TRBD2. Germline loops: CDR1 ENHRY, CDR2 SYGVKD. The CDR3 is 17 residues long. The V and J ends lost 3 bases and 3 bases, in that order; junction bases with no gene match: 13. This CDR3 reads CAISDPAELAAHYEQYF. CDR3 DNA: TGTGCCATCAGTGACCCCGCAGAACTAGCGGCTCACTACGAGCAGTACTTC.

The V and J genes are TRBV6-2 or TRBV6-3 and TRBJ2-2, with D perhaps matching TRBD2 (6 bases). In germline, CDR1 is MNHEY, CDR2 SVGEGT. The CDR3 runs 15 residues. V lost 3 bases to trimming and J lost 4 bases, with 12 bases between them. The CDR3 coding sequence is TGTGCCAGCAGTTATCCTCGGGGGAGCACCGGGGAGCTGTTTTTT. This sequence encodes CASSYPRGSTGELFF.

The chain links TRBV24-1 to TRBJ1-2; D ambiguous. V shed 4 bases and J shed 4 bases, with 9 bases lying between them. Per germline, CDR1 KGHDR and CDR2 SFDVKD. The CDR3 totals 13 residues. The CDR3 region is CATSEYRGYGYTF. CDR3 nucleotides: TGTGCCACCAGTGAATACAGAGGCTATGGCTACACCTTC.

The chain carries TRBV7-9 and TRBJ1-4; 9 positions agree with TRBD1. The CDR3 is 14 amino acids. Germline CDR1 reads SEHNR; CDR2 reads FQNEAQ (reference sequence). The J segment lost 5 bases and the V segment lost 6 bases, leaving 4 bases of the junction unmatched. CDR3 protein: CASRPGTGNEKLFF. The CDR3 DNA reads TGTGCCAGCAGGCCCGGGACAGGGAATGAAAAACTGTTTTTT.